A single sample is the source of the 26 T cell receptor beta chains below, sequenced in a study of control samples from healthy donors and cancer patients. Clones were sequenced by immunoSEQ multiplex PCR, and TCRdb holds only the in-frame ones, with some missing. This table has about 130,000 clones, roughly 84% appearing once. Sample: blood. Receptor source: a man between 18 and 29 years old in good health.

The rearrangement uses TRBV25-1 and TRBJ2-2; 7 positions match TRBD2. The CDR3 covers 15 residues. J was trimmed by 5 bases and V by 2 bases; bases with no gene match: 5. Germline loops: CDR1 MGHDK, CDR2 SYGVNS. CDR3 coding DNA: TGTGCCAGCAGTGAAGGAACTAGCGAGACCGGGGAGCTGTTTTTT. It specifies CASSEGTSETGELFF.

The chain recombines TRBV18 with TRBJ1-3, with 7 bases lining up with TRBD1. V lost 3 bases, J lost 0 bases, and 8 bases stayed unmatched. Germline CDR1 and CDR2: KGHSH and LQKENI. The CDR3 is 17 amino acids. The CDR3 loop reads CASSPGGQRASGNTIYF. CDR3 nucleotides: TGTGCCAGCTCACCTGGGGGACAGAGAGCCTCTGGAAACACCATATATTTT.

The V call is TRBV28, the J call TRBJ1-2, with 7 bases identical to TRBD1. CDR1 is MDHEN, CDR2 SYDVKM, per germline. This CDR3 is built from 13 residues. Germline trimming cut 4 bases from V and 8 bases from J; bases unmatched to any gene: 7. CDR3 sequence: CASSSKGAGGYTF. As DNA, the CDR3 is TGTGCCAGCAGTTCTAAGGGGGCAGGAGGCTACACCTTC.

The chain is built from TRBV11-1 and TRBJ2-5; the D call may be TRBD1 or TRBD2 (5 bases each). The length of the CDR3 is 14 residues. Germline V gene data show CDR1 as SGHAT and CDR2 as FQDESV (reference sequence). V lost 1 base and J 4 bases, leaving 10 bases between the germline ends. The CDR3 spells CASSLDRGGETQYF. The CDR3 DNA follows: TGTGCCAGCAGCTTAGACCGTGGGGGAGAGACCCAGTACTTC.

V and J are TRBV21-1 and TRBJ1-1; TRBD1, the table's D call, lacks a check against the DNA. TRBV21-1 constitutes a pseudogene. This CDR3 has 16 amino acids. CDR3 amino acids: CASSKVDRGSNTEAFF. The CDR3 bases are TGTGCCAGCAGCAAGGTGGACAGGGGATCCAACACTGAAGCTTTCTTT.

The rearrangement joins TRBV9 to TRBJ2-7; no reliable D call. This CDR3 has 16 amino acids. Germline-derived CDR1 and CDR2 are SGDLS and YYNGEE. Trimming shortened V by 0 bases and J by 3 bases, and 16 bases separated the two germline ends. CDR3 region: CASSVGIGQAGYEQYF. The CDR3 DNA sequence: TGTGCCAGCAGCGTAGGGATCGGTCAGGCAGGCTACGAGCAGTACTTC.

The gene calls are TRBV11-1 and TRBJ2-7; 8 bases match TRBD1. Germline V gives CDR1 SGHAT, CDR2 FQDESV (reference sequence). This CDR3 spans 15 amino acids. With 6 bases clipped from V and 3 bases from J, the junction kept 10 bases outside the gene matches. The CDR3 here is CASRGFGTGGYEQYF. The CDR3 DNA reads TGTGCCAGCAGGGGCTTCGGGACAGGCGGCTACGAGCAGTACTTC.

This chain links TRBV11-2 with TRBJ2-2, with a possible D match to TRBD1 (5 bases). Trimming cost V 2 bases and J 5 bases, with 9 bases left between them. Germline V gene lookup returns CDR1 SGHAT and CDR2 FQNNGV. The CDR3 totals 14 residues. The CDR3, as DNA: TGTGCCAGCAGCTTATACTCAGGGACCGGGGAGCTGTTTTTT. This gives the protein CASSLYSGTGELFF.

V is TRBV18 and J is TRBJ2-3; the D gene is possibly TRBD2 (5 bases). CDR3 length equals 18 residues. Germline assignment: CDR1 KGHSH and CDR2 LQKENI. The V end lost 2 bases, the J end lost 4 bases, and 22 bases lay between the germline ends. The CDR3 bases are TGTGCCAGCTCACCAGGGTGGGCAAAGGGAGATGAGTCAGATACGCAGTATTTT. This sequence encodes CASSPGWAKGDESDTQYF.

The rearrangement links TRBV15 to TRBJ2-1; 9 bases are a match to TRBD2. The ends lost 0 bases at V and 8 bases at J; junction bases unmatched: 14. CDR1 is LNHNV, CDR2 YYDKDF, per germline (reference sequence). This CDR3 comprises 18 residues. CDR3 in DNA: TGTGCCACCAGCAGAGATGATAGCGGGAGTCCCTTTGGCGATGAGCAGTTCTTC. It specifies CATSRDDSGSPFGDEQFF.

This chain joins TRBV29-1 and TRBJ2-5, with 7 bases lining up with TRBD1. The V gene end was trimmed by 3 bases and the J gene end by 3 bases; junction bases not matched to a gene: 10. The CDR3 sequence is 15 residues long. Germline CDR1 and CDR2: SQVTM and ANQGSEA. CDR3 nucleotides: TGCAGCGTTGATCGATTGACAGGGCTAGAAGAGACCCAGTACTTC. Amino acid sequence: CSVDRLTGLEETQYF.

The chain carries TRBV7-9 and TRBJ2-7; possible D gene TRBD1, 5 bases. This CDR3 is built from 17 residues. V was pared by 2 bases and J by 3 bases, with 20 bases between. CDR1 and CDR2 (germline): SEHNR, FQNEAQ (reference sequence). CDR3 DNA: TGTGCCAGCAGCTTACTGACAGTGGGCACTCCGAGCTACGAGCAGTACTTC. Translated, it gives CASSLLTVGTPSYEQYF. The complete variable domain, with remaining parts taken from reference TRBV7-9 and TRBJ2-7, reads DTGVSQNPRHKITKRGQNVTFRCDPISEHNRLYWYRQTLGQGPEFLTYFQNEAQLEKSRLLSDRFSAERPKGSFSTLEIQRTEQGDSAMYLCASSLLTVGTPSYEQYFGPGTRLTVT.

This clone has a single count. The V and J genes are TRBV7-2 and TRBJ2-7; no reliable D call. Germline lookup yields CDR1 SGHTA and CDR2 FQGNSA. This CDR3 has 13 amino acids. The V gene lost 5 bases and the J gene lost 5 bases, with 13 bases spanning the gap. Here the CDR3 DNA reads TGTGCCAGCAGCCGGCGCCCCGCGGACGAGCAGTACTTC. It translates to CASSRRPADEQYF.

The rearrangement joins TRBV5-5 to TRBJ1-5, with TRBD1 identical over 7 bases. Germline CDR1 reads SGHKS; CDR2 reads YYEKEE (reference sequence). The V and J ends lost 4 bases and 0 bases, in that order; junction bases with no gene match: 7. The CDR3 consists of 16 residues. The CDR3: CASSTGQVHSNQPQHF. DNA of the CDR3: TGTGCCAGCAGCACAGGACAGGTCCATAGCAATCAGCCCCAGCATTTT.

This chain joins TRBV5-1 and TRBJ1-1, with 7 bases fitting TRBD1. This CDR3 has 15 amino acids. With 5 bases clipped from V and 0 bases from J, the junction kept 7 bases outside the gene matches. Per germline, CDR1 SGHRS and CDR2 YFSETQ. CDR3 region: CASREGTAMNTEAFF. The CDR3 coding sequence is TGCGCCAGCAGAGAGGGGACAGCAATGAACACTGAAGCTTTCTTT.

V usage is TRBV5-4 and J usage is TRBJ2-2; D ambiguous. V was clipped by 4 bases and J by 8 bases, with 18 bases between them. The CDR3 is 15 residues long. In germline, CDR1 is SGHNT, CDR2 YYREEE (reference sequence). CDR3 bases: TGTGCCAGCAGCGTTCCGGGCCTCTTAGGGGGGGAGCTGTTTTTT. Protein product: CASSVPGLLGGELFF.

The rearrangement joins TRBV3-1 (or the pseudogene TRBV3-2) to TRBJ1-4; D remains ambiguous. V dropped 5 bases and J dropped 7 bases, with 20 bases sitting between them. The germline V gene has CDR1 LGHDT and CDR2 YNNKEL (reference sequence). The CDR3 length is 16 residues. The CDR3 DNA is TGTGCCAGCAGCTTGCCCGACGGTGGGGTAGGTGAAAAACTGTTTTTT. Its translation: CASSLPDGGVGEKLFF.

This clone was seen a few times. The chain links TRBV18 to TRBJ2-1; 13 bases line up with TRBD2. The CDR3 covers 16 residues. Germline V CDR1 and CDR2: KGHSH, LQKENI. V shed 6 bases and J 4 bases; nucleotides not matched to a gene: 6. CDR3 in amino acids: CASSLEGLAGYNEQFF. CDR3 sequence (DNA): TGTGCCAGCTCCCTAGAGGGACTAGCGGGGTACAATGAGCAGTTCTTC.

The gene calls are TRBV28 and TRBJ1-5; D gene uncertain. The ends were cut back, 11 bases at V and 3 bases at J, with 17 bases in the middle. The CDR3 spans 14 residues. CDR1 and CDR2 (germline): MDHEN, SYDVKM. CDR3 nucleotide sequence: TGTGCCGTCCGTGTGGGGAAACTCAATCAGCCCCAGCATTTT. The encoded protein is CAVRVGKLNQPQHF.

The chain is built from TRBV3-1 (or the pseudogene TRBV3-2) and TRBJ2-3; 16 nucleotides agree with TRBD2. From germline, CDR1 is LGHDT and CDR2 YNNKEL (reference sequence). After removal of 2 bases from V and 5 bases from J, the junction contained 10 bases not matched to a gene. This CDR3 has 19 residues. For the CDR3, the DNA is TGTGCCAGCAGCCAAATTTGGGGGACTAGCGGGAGGGGTAGAGATACGCAGTATTTT. It specifies CASSQIWGTSGRGRDTQYF.

The rearrangement links TRBV28 to TRBJ1-2; perhaps TRBD1 as D (5 bases). Between the trimmed V and J ends, which lost 5 bases and 4 bases, there was a span of 14 bases. Per the germline V gene, CDR1 is MDHEN and CDR2 is SYDVKM. The length of the CDR3 is 14 residues. CDR3 residues: CASSVRDAAYGYTF. The CDR3 DNA is TGTGCCAGCAGTGTCCGGGACGCCGCCTATGGCTACACCTTC.

This clone was seen once. V gene TRBV5-6 combines with J gene TRBJ2-7, with 7 bases lining up with TRBD1. The CDR3 is made up of 14 amino acids. CDR1 SGHDT and CDR2 YYEEEE come from the germline V gene. V lost 2 bases to trimming and J lost 6 bases; unmatched junction nucleotides: 8. The CDR3 spells CASSLRGREFEQYF. The CDR3 DNA reads TGTGCCAGCAGCTTAAGGGGGCGAGAATTCGAGCAGTACTTC.

Here the CDR3 DNA reads TGTGCCAGCAGTGAAGCGGCAGGGGTGATCTATGGCTACACCTTC. Translation: CASSEAAGVIYGYTF. The V call is TRBV2, the J call TRBJ1-2; a possible D gene is TRBD1 (6 bases). This CDR3 spans 15 amino acids. Per the germline V gene, CDR1 is SNHLY and CDR2 is FYNNEI. V lost 0 bases, J lost 4 bases, and 12 bases lay in between. Looking up the rest from reference TRBV2 and TRBJ1-2 gives the full variable domain: EPEVTQTPSHQVTQMGQEVILRCVPISNHLYFYWYRQILGQKVEFLVSFYNNEISEKSEIFDDQFSVERPDGSNFTLKIRSTKLEDSAMYFCASSEAAGVIYGYTFGSGTRLTVV.

About this clone: The sample holds other DNA sequences that translate to the same CDR3. The rearrangement uses TRBV12-3 or TRBV12-4 and TRBJ1-1, with D maybe TRBD1 (5 bases). V was shortened by 6 bases and J by 10 bases, with 12 bases between the two germline ends. This CDR3 comprises 11 residues. This chain's CDR3 is CASSQGLGAFF. The CDR3, as DNA: TGTGCCAGCAGCCAGGGCCTTGGAGCTTTCTTT.

CDR3 loop: CASSPVGQNTGELFF. CDR3 bases: TGTGCCAGCAGCCCCGTTGGACAGAACACCGGGGAGCTGTTTTTT. The V call is TRBV28, the J call TRBJ2-2; tentative D call: TRBD1 (5 bases). The germline V gene has CDR1 MDHEN and CDR2 SYDVKM. This CDR3 has 15 residues. Between the trimmed V and J ends, which lost 6 bases and 1 base, there was a span of 12 bases.

The chain carries TRBV25-1 and TRBJ1-4; no definite D call. Germline loops: CDR1 MGHDK, CDR2 SYGVNS. The CDR3 is made up of 13 amino acids. Deletions cut 9 bases from V and 7 bases from J, with 15 bases between. DNA for the CDR3: TGTGCCAGTGCACGTCGGGGAGGTGAAAAACTGTTTTTT. Translating gives CASARRGGEKLFF.